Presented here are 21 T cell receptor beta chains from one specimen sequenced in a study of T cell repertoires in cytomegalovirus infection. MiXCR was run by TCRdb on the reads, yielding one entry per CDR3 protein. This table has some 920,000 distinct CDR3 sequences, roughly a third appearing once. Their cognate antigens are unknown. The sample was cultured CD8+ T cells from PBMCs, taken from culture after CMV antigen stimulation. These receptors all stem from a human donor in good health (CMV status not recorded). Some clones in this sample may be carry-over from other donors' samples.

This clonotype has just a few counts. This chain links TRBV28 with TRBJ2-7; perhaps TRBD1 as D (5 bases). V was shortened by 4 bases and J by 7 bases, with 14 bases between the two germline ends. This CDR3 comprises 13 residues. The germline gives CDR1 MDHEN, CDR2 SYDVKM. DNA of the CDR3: TGTGCCAGCAGTTACGAAGGGGCAGAGGAGCAGTACTTC. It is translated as CASSYEGAEEQYF.

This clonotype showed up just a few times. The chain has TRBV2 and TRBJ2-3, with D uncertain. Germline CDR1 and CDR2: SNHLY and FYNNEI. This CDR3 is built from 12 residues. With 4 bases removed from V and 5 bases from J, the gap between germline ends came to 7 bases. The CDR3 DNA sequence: TGTGCCAGCAGTGGAAGGAGAGATACGCAGTATTTT. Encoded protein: CASSGRRDTQYF.

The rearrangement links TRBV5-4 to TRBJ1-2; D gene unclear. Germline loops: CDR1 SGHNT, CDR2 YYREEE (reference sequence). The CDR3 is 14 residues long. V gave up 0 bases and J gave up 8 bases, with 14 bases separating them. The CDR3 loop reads CASSLASRRYGYTF. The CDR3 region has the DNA TGTGCCAGCAGCTTGGCCTCAAGGAGGTACGGCTACACCTTC.

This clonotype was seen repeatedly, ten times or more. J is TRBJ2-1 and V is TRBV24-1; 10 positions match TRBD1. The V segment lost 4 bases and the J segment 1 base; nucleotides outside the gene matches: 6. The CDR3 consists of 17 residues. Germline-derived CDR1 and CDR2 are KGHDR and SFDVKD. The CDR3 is CATSDLRTGGSYNEQFF. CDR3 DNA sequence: TGTGCCACCAGTGACCTGCGGACAGGGGGATCCTACAATGAGCAGTTCTTC.

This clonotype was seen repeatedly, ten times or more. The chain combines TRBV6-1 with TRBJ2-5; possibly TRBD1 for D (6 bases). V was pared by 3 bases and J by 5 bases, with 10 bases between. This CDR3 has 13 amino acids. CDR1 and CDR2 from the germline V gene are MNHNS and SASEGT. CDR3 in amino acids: CASSDRGWETQYF. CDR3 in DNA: TGTGCCAGCAGTGACAGGGGCTGGGAGACCCAGTACTTC.

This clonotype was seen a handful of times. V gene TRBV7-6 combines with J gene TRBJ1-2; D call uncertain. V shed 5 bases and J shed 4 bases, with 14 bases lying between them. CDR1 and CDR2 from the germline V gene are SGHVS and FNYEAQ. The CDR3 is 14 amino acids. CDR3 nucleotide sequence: TGTGCCAGCAGCCCAGATGGGGTGATCTATGGCTACACCTTC. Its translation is CASSPDGVIYGYTF.

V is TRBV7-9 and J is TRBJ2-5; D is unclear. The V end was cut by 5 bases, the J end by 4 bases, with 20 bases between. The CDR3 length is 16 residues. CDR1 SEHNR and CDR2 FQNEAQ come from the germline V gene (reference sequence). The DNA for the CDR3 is TGTGCCAGCAGCCCTAGAGACACCGGAGAACGAGAGACCCAGTACTTC. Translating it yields CASSPRDTGERETQYF.

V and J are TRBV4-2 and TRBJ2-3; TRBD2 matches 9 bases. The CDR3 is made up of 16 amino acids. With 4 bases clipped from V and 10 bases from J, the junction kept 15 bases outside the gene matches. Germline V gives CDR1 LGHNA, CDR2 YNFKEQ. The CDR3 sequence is CASSPPAAGGLGAQYF. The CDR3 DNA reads TGTGCCAGCAGCCCCCCTGCCGCGGGGGGGCTGGGTGCGCAGTATTTT.

CDR3 sequence (DNA): TGTGCCAGCAGCAAGGTTGAGCAGTTCTTC. Protein sequence: CASSKVEQFF. The chain is built from TRBV11-1 and TRBJ2-1; D uncertain. The V end was cut by 5 bases, the J end by 9 bases, with 5 bases between. Per germline, CDR1 SGHAT and CDR2 FQDESV (reference sequence). The CDR3 totals 10 residues.

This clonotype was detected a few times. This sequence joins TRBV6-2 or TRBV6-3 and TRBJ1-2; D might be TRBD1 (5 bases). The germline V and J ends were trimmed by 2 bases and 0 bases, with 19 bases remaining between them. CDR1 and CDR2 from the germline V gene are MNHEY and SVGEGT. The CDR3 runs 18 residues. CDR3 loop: CASSYDSRGLGSNYGYTF. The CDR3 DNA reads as TGTGCCAGCAGTTACGATTCTCGGGGCCTAGGTTCTAACTATGGCTACACCTTC.

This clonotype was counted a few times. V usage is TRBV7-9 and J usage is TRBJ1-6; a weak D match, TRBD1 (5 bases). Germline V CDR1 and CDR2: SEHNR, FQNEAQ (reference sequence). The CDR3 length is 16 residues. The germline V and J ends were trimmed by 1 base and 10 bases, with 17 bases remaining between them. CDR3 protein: CASSLGPQGFGSPLHF. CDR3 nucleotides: TGTGCCAGCAGCTTAGGACCGCAGGGTTTTGGCTCACCCCTCCACTTT.

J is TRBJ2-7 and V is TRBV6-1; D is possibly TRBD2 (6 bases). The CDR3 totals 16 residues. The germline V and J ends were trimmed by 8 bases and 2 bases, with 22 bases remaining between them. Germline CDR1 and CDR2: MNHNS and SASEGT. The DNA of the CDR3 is TGTGCCAGCGGAGGGGATTTGCAGACATCAACCTACGAGCAGTACTTC. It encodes CASGGDLQTSTYEQYF.

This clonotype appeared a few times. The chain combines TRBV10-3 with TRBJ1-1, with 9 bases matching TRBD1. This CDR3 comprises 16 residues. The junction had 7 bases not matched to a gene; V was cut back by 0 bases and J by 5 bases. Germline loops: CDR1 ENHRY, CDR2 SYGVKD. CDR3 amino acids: CAISESTRDRETEAFF. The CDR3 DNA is TGTGCCATCAGTGAGTCCACGAGGGACAGGGAGACTGAAGCTTTCTTT.

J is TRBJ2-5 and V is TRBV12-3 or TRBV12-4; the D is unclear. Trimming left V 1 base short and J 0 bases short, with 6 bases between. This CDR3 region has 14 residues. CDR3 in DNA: TGTGCCAGCAGTTTAGACGGGTACCAAGAGACCCAGTACTTC. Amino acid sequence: CASSLDGYQETQYF.

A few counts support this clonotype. CDR3 amino acids: CASSKDRGPSPLHF. The CDR3 nucleotides read TGCGCCAGCAGCAAGGACAGGGGCCCTTCACCCCTCCACTTT. The V gene is TRBV10-1, the J gene TRBJ1-6, with 9 bases matching TRBD1. The CDR3 sequence is 14 residues long. The ends lost 6 bases at V and 9 bases at J; junction bases unmatched: 6. Germline V gene lookup returns CDR1 WNHNN and CDR2 SYGVQD (reference sequence).

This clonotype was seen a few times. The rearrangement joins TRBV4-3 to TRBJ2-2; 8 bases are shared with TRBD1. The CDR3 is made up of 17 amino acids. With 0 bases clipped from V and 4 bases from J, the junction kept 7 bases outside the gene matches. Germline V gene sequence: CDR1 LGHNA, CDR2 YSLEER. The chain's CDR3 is CASSQEGTGPFTGELFF. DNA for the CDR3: TGCGCCAGCAGCCAAGAGGGGACAGGCCCTTTCACCGGGGAGCTGTTTTTT.

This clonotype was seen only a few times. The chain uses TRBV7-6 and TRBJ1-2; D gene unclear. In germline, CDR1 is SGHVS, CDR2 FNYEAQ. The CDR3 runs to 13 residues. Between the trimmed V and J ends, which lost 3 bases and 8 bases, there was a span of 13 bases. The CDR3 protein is CASSLWLSPGYTF. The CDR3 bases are TGTGCCAGCAGCTTGTGGCTTAGTCCGGGCTACACCTTC.

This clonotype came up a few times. The CDR3 sequence: CASARGTGISYEQYF. In DNA form, the CDR3 reads TGTGCTAGTGCCAGGGGGACAGGGATCTCCTACGAGCAGTACTTC. The rearrangement links TRBV12-5 to TRBJ2-7; TRBD1 matches at 9 bases. The length of the CDR3 is 15 residues. Trimming took 7 bases from V and 0 from J; bases not matched to a gene: 7. From germline, CDR1 is LGHNT and CDR2 FRNRAP.

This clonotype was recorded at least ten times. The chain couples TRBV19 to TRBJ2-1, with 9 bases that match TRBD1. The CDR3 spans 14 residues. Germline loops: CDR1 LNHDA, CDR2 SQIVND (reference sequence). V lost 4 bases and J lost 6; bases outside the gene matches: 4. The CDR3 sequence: CASSKGQGVNEQFF. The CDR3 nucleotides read TGTGCCAGTAGTAAGGGACAGGGTGTCAATGAGCAGTTCTTC.

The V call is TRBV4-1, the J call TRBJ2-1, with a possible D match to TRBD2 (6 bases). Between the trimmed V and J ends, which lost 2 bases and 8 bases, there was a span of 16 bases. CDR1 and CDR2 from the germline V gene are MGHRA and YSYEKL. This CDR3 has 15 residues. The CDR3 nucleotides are TGCGCCAGCAGCCAATCCACAACTAGCCGCTATGAGCAGTTCTTC. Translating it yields CASSQSTTSRYEQFF.

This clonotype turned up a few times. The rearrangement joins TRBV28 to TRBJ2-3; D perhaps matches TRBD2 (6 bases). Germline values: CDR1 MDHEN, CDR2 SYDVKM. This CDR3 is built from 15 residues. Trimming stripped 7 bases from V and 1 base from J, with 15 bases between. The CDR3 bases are TGTGCCAGCACCACACCGGGGGTAGGCACAGATACGCAGTATTTT. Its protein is CASTTPGVGTDTQYF.